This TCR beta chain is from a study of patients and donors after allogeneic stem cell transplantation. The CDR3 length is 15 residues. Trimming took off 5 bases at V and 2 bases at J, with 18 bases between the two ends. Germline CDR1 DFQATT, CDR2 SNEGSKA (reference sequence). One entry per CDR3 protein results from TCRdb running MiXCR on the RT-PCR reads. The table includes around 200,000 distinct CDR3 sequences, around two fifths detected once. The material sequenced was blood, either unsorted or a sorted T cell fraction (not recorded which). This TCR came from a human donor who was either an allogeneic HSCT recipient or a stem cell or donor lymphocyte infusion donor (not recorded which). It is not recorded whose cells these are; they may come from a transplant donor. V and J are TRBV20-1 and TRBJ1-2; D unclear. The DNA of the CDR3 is TGCAGTGCTCCACGGACTGACGAATCGAACTATGGCTACACCTTC. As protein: CSAPRTDESNYGYTF.